A single sample is the source of the 21 T cell receptor beta chains below, sequenced in a study of shared T cell receptors in the human thymus. This table comes from immunoSEQ multiplex PCR, and its TCRdb copy is limited to in-frame clones, with some not included. The table records hundreds of thousands of clones, roughly 86% of them present only once. These same records also appear under a second study, on human thymus T cells.

Sequenced: thymocytes. All receptors come from a boy under two years old with a congenital heart defect.

This clone came up a few times. This chain uses TRBV5-6 with TRBJ2-7; 7 bases line up with TRBD1. The CDR3 has 13 amino acids. Per germline, CDR1 SGHDT and CDR2 YYEEEE. With 4 bases clipped from V and 2 bases from J, the junction kept 3 bases outside the gene matches. In nucleotides, the CDR3 is TGTGCCAGCAGCCCGGGACAGACCTACGAGCAGTACTTC. Translating gives CASSPGQTYEQYF. Complete variable domain (other parts from reference TRBV5-6 and TRBJ2-7): DAGVTQSPTHLIKTRGQQVTLRCSPKSGHDTVSWYQQALGQGPQFIFQYYEEEERQRGNFPDRFSGHQFPNYSSELNVNALLLGDSALYLCASSPGQTYEQYFGPGTRLTVT.

Note on this clone: It is unclear where the CDR3 begins or ends on the DNA, so no DNA is shown, and the CDR3 is as TCRdb lists it. The chain combines TRBV28 with TRBJ1-6; the tabulated D call, TRBD1, remains unverified against the DNA. The CDR3 is 16 amino acids in total, end residues counted. Germline V gene data show CDR1 as MDHEN and CDR2 as SYDVKM. The CDR3 region is CASSFGSGTEVFPLHF.

The genes are TRBV2 and TRBJ1-3, with 8 nucleotides matching TRBD1. Germline CDR1 SNHLY, CDR2 FYNNEI. CDR3 length equals 17 residues. J was trimmed by 2 bases and V by 1 base; bases with no gene match: 7. CDR3 in amino acids: CASSEGLGQATGNTIYF. The DNA of the CDR3 is TGTGCCAGCAGTGAAGGGCTGGGACAGGCTACTGGAAACACCATATATTTT. Full variable domain (missing parts from reference TRBV2 and TRBJ1-3): EPEVTQTPSHQVTQMGQEVILRCVPISNHLYFYWYRQILGQKVEFLVSFYNNEISEKSEIFDDQFSVERPDGSNFTLKIRSTKLEDSAMYFCASSEGLGQATGNTIYFGEGSWLTVV.

This clone appeared a few times. The chain joins TRBV25-1 to TRBJ2-2; tentative D call: TRBD1 (8 bases). Looked up from germline, CDR1 is MGHDK and CDR2 is SYGVNS. V was pared by 6 bases and J by 4 bases, with 18 bases between. This CDR3 has 16 amino acids. CDR3 residues: CASRGQGGVPTGELFF. The CDR3 coding sequence is TGTGCCAGCAGAGGACAGGGAGGGGTCCCCACCGGGGAGCTGTTTTTT.

J is TRBJ2-3 and V is TRBV5-5; D gene uncertain. Trimming removed 2 bases at V and 0 bases at J, with 13 bases between. CDR1 is SGHKS and CDR2 is YYEKEE in the germline V gene (reference sequence). This CDR3 is 16 amino acids long. In DNA form, the CDR3 reads TGTGCCAGCAGCTTACTGACTGGCTTGAGCACAGATACGCAGTATTTT. This translates into CASSLLTGLSTDTQYF. The full variable domain, its missing parts supplied by reference TRBV5-5 and TRBJ2-3, is DAGVTQSPTHLIKTRGQQVTLRCSPISGHKSVSWYQQVLGQGPQFIFQYYEKEERGRGNFPDRFSARQFPNYSSELNVNALLLGDSALYLCASSLLTGLSTDTQYFGPGTRLTVL.

The CDR3 spells CASSLEWDKPNTIYF. The DNA for the CDR3 is TGTGCCAGCAGCTTAGAATGGGACAAACCAAACACCATATATTTT. J is TRBJ1-3 and V is TRBV7-9, with D possibly matching TRBD1 (6 bases). CDR1 is SEHNR and CDR2 is FQNEAQ in the germline V gene (reference sequence). V was clipped by 1 base and J by 6 bases, with 13 bases between them. The CDR3 loop spans 15 amino acids.

This clone has just one count. The chain is built from TRBV23-1 and TRBJ1-5; weak D call: TRBD1 (6 bases). TRBV23-1 is an open reading frame whose function is uncertain. Trimming removed 0 bases at V and 7 bases at J, with 10 bases between. The CDR3 contains 14 residues. CDR3 sequence reads: CASSQSNRAQPQHF. In DNA, the CDR3 is TGCGCCAGCAGTCAATCGAACAGGGCCCAGCCCCAGCATTTT.

The chain employs TRBV6-1 and TRBJ1-1; D not resolved. The CDR3 spans 13 residues. Germline V gene lookup returns CDR1 MNHNS and CDR2 SASEGT. Deletions cut 3 bases from V and 5 bases from J, with 10 bases between. The CDR3 coding sequence is TGTGCCAGCAGTGAGAAGTTAGAGACTGAAGCTTTCTTT. It codes for CASSEKLETEAFF.

The chain joins TRBV7-2 to TRBJ1-2, with D tentatively TRBD1 (6 bases). This CDR3 comprises 15 residues. The V end was cut by 4 bases, the J end by 4 bases, with 16 bases between. Germline CDR1 reads SGHTA; CDR2 reads FQGNSA. In DNA form, the CDR3 reads TGTGCCAGCAGCTGTAGCAACCCGGACAGCTATGGCTACACCTTC. As protein: CASSCSNPDSYGYTF. Supplemented by reference TRBV7-2 and TRBJ1-2, the full variable domain reads GAGVSQSPSNKVTEKGKDVELRCDPISGHTALYWYRQSLGQGLEFLIYFQGNSAPDKSGLPSDRFSAERTGGSVSTLTIQRTQQEDSAVYLCASSCSNPDSYGYTFGSGTRLTVV.

The chain employs TRBV5-6 and TRBJ2-7; 7 bases line up with TRBD1. The CDR3 sequence is 15 residues long. J gave up 2 bases and V 5 bases, and 10 bases lay outside the gene matches. CDR1 is SGHDT and CDR2 is YYEEEE in the germline V gene. CDR3 protein: CASSFTGVKTYEQYF. The DNA for the CDR3 is TGTGCCAGCAGTTTTACAGGGGTTAAGACCTACGAGCAGTACTTC.

J is TRBJ2-1 and V is TRBV7-2; 10 nucleotides align to TRBD2. Germline V lookup: CDR1 SGHTA, CDR2 FQGNSA. Trimming at V came to 4 bases and at J to 6 bases, leaving 12 bases not matched to a gene. The CDR3 has 17 residues. CDR3 sequence (DNA): TGTGCCAGCAGCTCCGGGAGCGGGGGGGCGTCTGGCAATGAGCAGTTCTTC. Its protein product is CASSSGSGGASGNEQFF.

The chain links TRBV7-9 to TRBJ2-1, with 14 positions matching TRBD2. The V segment lost 6 bases and the J segment 8 bases; nucleotides outside the gene matches: 3. The CDR3 is 14 residues long. Germline V gene data show CDR1 as SEHNR and CDR2 as FQNEAQ (reference sequence). CDR3 in amino acids: CASRGLAGEDEQFF. The CDR3 nucleotides are TGTGCCAGCAGGGGACTAGCGGGGGAGGATGAGCAGTTCTTC.

This chain uses TRBV6-5 with TRBJ2-2; 9 positions match TRBD1. The V gene end was trimmed by 8 bases and the J gene end by 3 bases; junction bases not matched to a gene: 7. CDR3 size: 15 residues. Germline CDR1 reads MNHEY; CDR2 reads SVGAGI. The CDR3 region has the DNA TGTGCCAGCGGGGACAGGGAACTATACACCGGGGAGCTGTTTTTT. Protein product: CASGDRELYTGELFF.

This clone occurred once. The chain has TRBV9 and TRBJ2-1; 8 nucleotides line up with TRBD2. V was clipped by 4 bases and J by 5 bases; unmatched bases: 8. The CDR3 runs 15 residues. Per germline, CDR1 SGDLS and CDR2 YYNGEE. CDR3 residues: CASSHRGGRDNEQFF. Written as DNA, the CDR3 is TGTGCCAGCAGCCACCGGGGGGGGCGTGACAATGAGCAGTTCTTC.

The gene calls are TRBV4-3 and TRBJ2-2; D is possibly TRBD1 (5 bases). Deletions cut 0 bases from V and 4 bases from J, with 15 bases between. In germline, CDR1 is LGHNA, CDR2 YSLEER. The CDR3 is made up of 17 amino acids. The CDR3 DNA follows: TGCGCCAGCAGCCAAGATGAGAAAGGGGTGGGCACCGGGGAGCTGTTTTTT. Amino acids: CASSQDEKGVGTGELFF.

This chain joins TRBV29-1 and TRBJ2-5; tentatively, D is TRBD2 (6 bases). The CDR3 extends over 15 amino acids. V shed 7 bases and J shed 5 bases, with 23 bases lying between them. The germline V gene has CDR1 SQVTM and CDR2 ANQGSEA. The DNA for the CDR3 is TGCAGCGCCACTTCCTACGTGGCGGGAAACGAGACCCAGTACTTC. Its translation: CSATSYVAGNETQYF.

The chain couples TRBV28 to TRBJ1-2; D is ambiguous. This CDR3 is built from 15 residues. The V end lost 1 base, the J end lost 6 bases, and 15 bases lay between the germline ends. Germline V CDR1 and CDR2: MDHEN, SYDVKM. The chain's CDR3 is CASSLFVPGLDGYTF. CDR3 nucleotide sequence: TGTGCCAGCAGTTTATTTGTACCGGGGTTGGATGGCTACACCTTC.

This chain links TRBV28 with TRBJ1-2; 8 bases agree with TRBD1. CDR3 size: 17 residues. V trimming: 2 bases; J trimming: 5 bases; junction bases outside the gene matches: 13. CDR1 is MDHEN, CDR2 SYDVKM, per germline. The CDR3: CASSLPPWTGSYYGYTF. The CDR3 nucleotides are TGTGCCAGCAGTTTACCCCCTTGGACAGGGTCCTATTATGGCTACACCTTC.

The chain carries TRBV18 and TRBJ1-6; 7 nucleotides line up with TRBD1. CDR1 is KGHSH, CDR2 LQKENI, per germline. Germline trimming cut 0 bases from V and 14 bases from J; bases unmatched to any gene: 10. The CDR3 runs to 15 residues. The CDR3 DNA follows: TGTGCCAGCTCACCACCTAGGCAGGGGGGTTCGACCCTCCACTTT. Residues: CASSPPRQGGSTLHF. The full variable domain, in which reference TRBV18 and TRBJ1-6 provide the parts outside the CDR3, is NAGVMQNPRHLVRRRGQEARLRCSPMKGHSHVYWYRQLPEEGLKFMVYLQKENIIDESGMPKERFSAEFPKEGPSILRIQQVVRGDSAAYFCASSPPRQGGSTLHFGNGTRLTVT.

In nucleotides, the CDR3 is TGCGCCAGCAGCCAAGACTCGCGGACAGTACCCACAGATACGCAGTATTTT. Translation: CASSQDSRTVPTDTQYF. The rearrangement uses TRBV4-3 and TRBJ2-3; D may be TRBD1 (6 bases). The CDR3 covers 17 residues. The germline CDR1 and CDR2 sequences are LGHNA and YSLEER. Trimming cost V 0 bases and J 2 bases, with 15 bases left between them.

This clone was seen a handful of times. This chain links TRBV10-3 with TRBJ2-7, with a tentative D call TRBD1 (5 bases). V lost 4 bases, J lost 3 bases, and 13 bases lay in between. Germline V gene lookup returns CDR1 ENHRY and CDR2 SYGVKD. The CDR3 spans 14 residues. This CDR3 reads CAISGVGLDYEQYF. CDR3 DNA: TGTGCCATCAGTGGTGTGGGGCTTGACTACGAGCAGTACTTC.